This T cell receptor (beta chain) came from a study of T-cell reconstitution after alpha-beta-depleted transplantation in children. The library targeted TCRbeta and was prepared with unique molecular identifiers. TCRdb re-called the PCR reads with MiXCR, one entry per CDR3 protein. The table includes some 500,000 distinct CDR3 sequences, 30% to 35% detected once. Germline V gene sequence: CDR1 MNHNS, CDR2 SASEGT. V was clipped by 6 bases and J by 7 bases; unmatched bases: 14. This CDR3 has 16 amino acids. This TCR was recovered from a human donor who donated a stem cell graft to a child with aplastic anemia. The sample consisted of PBMCs from the stem cell graft donor, taken from the stem cell graft. This chain joins TRBV6-1 and TRBJ1-4; TRBD1 matches 7 bases. The DNA of the CDR3 is TGTGCCAGCAGACAAACGACAGGGTCCGAATTTGAAAAACTGTTTTTT. Translating gives CASRQTTGSEFEKLFF.